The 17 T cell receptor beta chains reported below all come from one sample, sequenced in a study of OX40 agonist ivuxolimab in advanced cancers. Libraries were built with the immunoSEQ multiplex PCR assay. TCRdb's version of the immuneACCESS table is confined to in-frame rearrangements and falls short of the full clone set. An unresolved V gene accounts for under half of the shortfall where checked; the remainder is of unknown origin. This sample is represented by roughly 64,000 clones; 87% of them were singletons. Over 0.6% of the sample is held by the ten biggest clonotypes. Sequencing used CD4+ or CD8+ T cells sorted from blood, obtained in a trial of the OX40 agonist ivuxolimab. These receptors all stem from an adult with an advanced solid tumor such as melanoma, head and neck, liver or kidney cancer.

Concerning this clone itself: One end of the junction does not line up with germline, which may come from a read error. CDR3 sequence (DNA): TGTGCCAGCTCACGCGGGACTAGCGGGAAAGTCTTC. Its protein product is CASSRGTSGKVF. The V and J genes are TRBV18 and TRBJ2-1; TRBD2 agrees at 13 bases. The germline gives CDR1 KGHSH, CDR2 LQKENI. CDR3 length equals 12 residues.

CDR3 protein: CASSSETANYGYTF. As DNA, the CDR3 is TGTGCCAGCAGCTCGGAGACAGCTAACTATGGCTACACCTTC. The chain is built from TRBV7-8 and TRBJ1-2, with D tentatively TRBD1 (5 bases). The CDR3 is made up of 14 amino acids. Germline V gene sequence: CDR1 SGHVS, CDR2 FQNEAQ. Trimming removed 4 bases from V and 0 bases from J, with 9 bases in between.

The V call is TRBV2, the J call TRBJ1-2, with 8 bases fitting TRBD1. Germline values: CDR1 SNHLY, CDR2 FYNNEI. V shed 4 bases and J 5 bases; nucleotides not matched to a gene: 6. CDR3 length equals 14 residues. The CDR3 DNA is TGTGCCAGCAGTGGGACAGGGTTTGGGTATGGCTACACCTTC. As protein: CASSGTGFGYGYTF.

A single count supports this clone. The CDR3, as DNA: TGTGCCAGCAGCTTTTGGTCTAGCGGGAGCAAGGGGAGCAATGAGCAGTTCTTC. The encoded protein is CASSFWSSGSKGSNEQFF. The V call is TRBV5-6, the J call TRBJ2-1, with 10 bases matching TRBD2. V was pared by 2 bases and J by 6 bases, with 14 bases of the junction left unmatched. CDR3 size: 18 residues. The germline gives CDR1 SGHDT, CDR2 YYEEEE.

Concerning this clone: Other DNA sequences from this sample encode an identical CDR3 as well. Here the CDR3 reads CASSRGGVGQPQHF. CDR3 nucleotide sequence: TGTGCCAGCAGTCGAGGCGGGGTGGGTCAGCCCCAGCATTTT. V usage is TRBV6-5 and J usage is TRBJ1-5; no clear D gene. Germline CDR1 reads MNHEY; CDR2 reads SVGAGI. V was pared by 5 bases and J by 6 bases, with 14 bases between. The CDR3 loop spans 14 amino acids.

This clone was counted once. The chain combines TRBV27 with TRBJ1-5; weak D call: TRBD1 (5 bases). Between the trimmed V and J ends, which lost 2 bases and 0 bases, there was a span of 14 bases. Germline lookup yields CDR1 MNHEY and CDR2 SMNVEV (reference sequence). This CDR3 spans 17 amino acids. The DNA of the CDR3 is TGTGCCAGCAGTTTAAGGGCCCTGACAGATAGCAATCAGCCCCAGCATTTT. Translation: CASSLRALTDSNQPQHF.

The CDR3, as DNA: TGTGCCAGCAGTTACTCGAGAACACCAACAGAAGCTTTCTTT. It specifies CASSYSRTPTEAFF. The rearrangement joins TRBV6-5 to TRBJ1-1; D call uncertain. This CDR3 contains 14 residues. V was pared by 0 bases and J by 8 bases, with 13 bases between. CDR1 and CDR2 (germline): MNHEY, SVGAGI.

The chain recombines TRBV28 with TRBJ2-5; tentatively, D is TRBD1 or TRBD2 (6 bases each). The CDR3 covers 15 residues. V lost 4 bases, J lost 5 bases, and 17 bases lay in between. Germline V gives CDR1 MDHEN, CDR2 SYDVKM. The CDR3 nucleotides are TGTGCCAGCAGTTCACCGGGGGCAGGAGGGGAGACCCAGTACTTC. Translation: CASSSPGAGGETQYF.

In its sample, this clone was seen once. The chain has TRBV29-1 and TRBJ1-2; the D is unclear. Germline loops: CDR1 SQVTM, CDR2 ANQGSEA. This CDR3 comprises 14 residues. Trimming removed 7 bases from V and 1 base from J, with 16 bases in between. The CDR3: CSAPLGTINYGYTF. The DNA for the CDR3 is TGCAGCGCCCCACTTGGAACAATTAACTATGGCTACACCTTC. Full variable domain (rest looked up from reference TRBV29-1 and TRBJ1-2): SAVISQKPSRDICQRGTSLTIQCQVDSQVTMMFWYRQQPGQSLTLIATANQGSEATYESGFVIDKFPISRPNLTFSTLTVSNMSPEDSSIYLCSAPLGTINYGYTFGSGTRLTVV.

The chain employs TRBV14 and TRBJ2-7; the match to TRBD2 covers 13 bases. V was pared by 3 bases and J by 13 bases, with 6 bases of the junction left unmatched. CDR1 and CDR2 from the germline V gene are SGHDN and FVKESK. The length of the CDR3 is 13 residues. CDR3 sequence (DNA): TGTGCCAGCAGCCAGACTACTAGCGGGAGGGTATACTTC. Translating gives CASSQTTSGRVYF.

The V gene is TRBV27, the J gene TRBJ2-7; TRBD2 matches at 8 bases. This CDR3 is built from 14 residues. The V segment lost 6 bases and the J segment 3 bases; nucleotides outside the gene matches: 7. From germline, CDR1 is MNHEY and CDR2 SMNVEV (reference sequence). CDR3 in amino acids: CASRRTSTYYEQYF. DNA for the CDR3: TGTGCCAGCAGGAGGACTAGCACTTACTACGAGCAGTACTTC.

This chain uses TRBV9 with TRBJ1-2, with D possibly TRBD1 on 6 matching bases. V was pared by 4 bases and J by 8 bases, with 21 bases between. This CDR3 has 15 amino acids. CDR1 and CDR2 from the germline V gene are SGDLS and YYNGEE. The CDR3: CASSFEGQRAHGYTF. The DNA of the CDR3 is TGTGCCAGCAGCTTTGAAGGACAGCGAGCACACGGCTACACCTTC.

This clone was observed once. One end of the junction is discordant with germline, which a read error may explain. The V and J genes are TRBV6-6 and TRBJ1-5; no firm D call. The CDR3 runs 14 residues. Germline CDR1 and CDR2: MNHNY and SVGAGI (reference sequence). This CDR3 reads CASSPRLENQAQHF. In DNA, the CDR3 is TGTGCCAGCAGTCCCCGGTTGGAGAATCAGGCCCAGCATTTT.

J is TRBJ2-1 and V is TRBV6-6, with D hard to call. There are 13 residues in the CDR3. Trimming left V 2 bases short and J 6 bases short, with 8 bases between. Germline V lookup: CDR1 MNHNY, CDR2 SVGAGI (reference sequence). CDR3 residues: CASSYGVSNEQFF. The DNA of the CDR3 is TGTGCCAGCAGTTACGGGGTCTCCAATGAGCAGTTCTTC.

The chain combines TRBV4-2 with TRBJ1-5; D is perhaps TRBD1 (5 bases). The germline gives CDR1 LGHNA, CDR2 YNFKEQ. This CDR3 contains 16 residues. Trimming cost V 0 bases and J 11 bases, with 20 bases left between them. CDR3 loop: CASSQDTAQGGMTQHF. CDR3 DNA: TGTGCCAGCAGCCAAGATACGGCCCAGGGTGGAATGACCCAGCATTTT.

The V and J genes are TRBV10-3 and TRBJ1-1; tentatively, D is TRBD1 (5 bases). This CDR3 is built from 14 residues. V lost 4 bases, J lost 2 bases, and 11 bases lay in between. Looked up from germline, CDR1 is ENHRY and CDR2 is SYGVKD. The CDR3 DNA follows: TGTGCCATCAGTGGTGGGGCGGGCAACACTGAAGCTTTCTTT. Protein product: CAISGGAGNTEAFF.

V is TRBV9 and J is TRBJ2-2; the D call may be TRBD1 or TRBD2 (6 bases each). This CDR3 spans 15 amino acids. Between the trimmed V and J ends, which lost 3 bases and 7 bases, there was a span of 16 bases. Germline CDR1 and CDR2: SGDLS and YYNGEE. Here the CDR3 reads CASSAGGALHGELFF. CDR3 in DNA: TGTGCCAGCAGCGCCGGGGGCGCATTACACGGGGAGCTGTTTTTT.